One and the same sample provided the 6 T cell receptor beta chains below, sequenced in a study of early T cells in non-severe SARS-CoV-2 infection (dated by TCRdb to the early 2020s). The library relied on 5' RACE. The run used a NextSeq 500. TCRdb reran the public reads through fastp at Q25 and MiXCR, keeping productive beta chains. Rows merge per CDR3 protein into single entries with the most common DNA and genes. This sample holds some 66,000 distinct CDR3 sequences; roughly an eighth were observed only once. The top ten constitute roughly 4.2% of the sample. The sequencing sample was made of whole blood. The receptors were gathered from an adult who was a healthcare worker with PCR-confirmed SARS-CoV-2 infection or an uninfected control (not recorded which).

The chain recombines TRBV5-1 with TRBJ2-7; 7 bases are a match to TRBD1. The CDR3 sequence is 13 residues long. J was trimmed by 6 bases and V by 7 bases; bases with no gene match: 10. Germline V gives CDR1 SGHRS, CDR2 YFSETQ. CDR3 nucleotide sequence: TGCGCCAGCTCCGGGACAGTAAAGATCGAGCAGTACTTC. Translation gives CASSGTVKIEQYF.

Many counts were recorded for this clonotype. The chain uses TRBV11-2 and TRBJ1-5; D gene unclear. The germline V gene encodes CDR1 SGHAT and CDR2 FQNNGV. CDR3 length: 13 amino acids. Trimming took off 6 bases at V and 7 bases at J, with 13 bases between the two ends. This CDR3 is CASSHAQWQPQHF. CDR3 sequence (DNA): TGTGCCAGCAGTCACGCCCAATGGCAGCCCCAGCATTTT.

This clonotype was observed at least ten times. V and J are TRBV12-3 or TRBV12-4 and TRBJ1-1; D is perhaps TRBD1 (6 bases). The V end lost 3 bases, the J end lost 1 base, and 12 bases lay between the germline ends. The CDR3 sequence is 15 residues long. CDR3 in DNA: TGTGCCAGCAGTTTGCCAGGGGCGGGGAACACTGAAGCTTTCTTT. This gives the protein CASSLPGAGNTEAFF.

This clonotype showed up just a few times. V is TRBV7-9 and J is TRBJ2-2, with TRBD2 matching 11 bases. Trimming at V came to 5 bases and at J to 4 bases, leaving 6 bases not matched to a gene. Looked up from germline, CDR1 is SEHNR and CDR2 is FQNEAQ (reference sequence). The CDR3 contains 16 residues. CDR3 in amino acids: CASSKGTSGTTGELFF. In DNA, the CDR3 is TGTGCCAGCAGCAAAGGGACTAGCGGAACCACCGGGGAGCTGTTTTTT.

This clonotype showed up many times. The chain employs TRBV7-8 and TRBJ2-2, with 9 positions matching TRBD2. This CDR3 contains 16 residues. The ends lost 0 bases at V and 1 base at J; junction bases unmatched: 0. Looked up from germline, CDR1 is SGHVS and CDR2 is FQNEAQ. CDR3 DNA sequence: TGTGCCAGCAGCTTAGCTAGCGGGGGGAACACCGGGGAGCTGTTTTTT. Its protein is CASSLASGGNTGELFF.

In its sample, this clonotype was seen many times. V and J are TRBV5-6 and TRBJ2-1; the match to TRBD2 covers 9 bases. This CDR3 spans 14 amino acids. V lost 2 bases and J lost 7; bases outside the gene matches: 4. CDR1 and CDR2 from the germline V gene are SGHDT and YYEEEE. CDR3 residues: CASSFVSGGNEQFF. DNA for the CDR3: TGTGCCAGCAGCTTCGTTAGCGGGGGTAATGAGCAGTTCTTC.